The next 25 T cell receptor beta chains were all read from a single sample in a study of blood T cell repertoires in COVID-19. TCRdb's table, derived via immunoSEQ multiplex PCR, lists solely in-frame clones and lacks some. The profile shows fewer than 500,000 clones, more than 80% of them singletons. Sequencing used peripheral blood. The receptors come from a woman in her 30s with active or convalescent COVID-19.

This chain links TRBV5-1 with TRBJ1-1, with 10 nucleotides matching TRBD1. Germline CDR1 SGHRS, CDR2 YFSETQ. The CDR3 spans 15 residues. V trimming: 4 bases; J trimming: 4 bases; junction bases outside the gene matches: 7. For the CDR3, the DNA is TGCGCCAGCAGCGGGGGGACAGGGGATGGCACTGAAGCTTTCTTT. It codes for CASSGGTGDGTEAFF.

This clone has only one observation. The chain joins TRBV11-1 to TRBJ2-5; D not certain. CDR3 length equals 16 residues. Trimming cost V 0 bases and J 4 bases, with 15 bases left between them. Germline assignment: CDR1 SGHAT and CDR2 FQDESV (reference sequence). CDR3 protein: CASSLARHGVGETQYF. The CDR3 DNA sequence: TGTGCCAGCAGCTTAGCGCGTCACGGAGTGGGAGAGACCCAGTACTTC.

This clone has only one observation. This chain links TRBV5-1 with TRBJ1-2; perhaps TRBD1 as D (5 bases). V was clipped by 0 bases and J by 6 bases, with 12 bases between them. The germline V gene encodes CDR1 SGHRS and CDR2 YFSETQ. The CDR3 runs to 14 residues. The CDR3 DNA reads as TGCGCCAGCAGCTTGGGGGGCCCGCTCCATGGCTACACCTTC. Encoded protein: CASSLGGPLHGYTF.

The chain uses TRBV4-1 and TRBJ1-2, with TRBD1 matching over 8 bases. The V gene end was trimmed by 1 base and the J gene end by 8 bases; junction bases not matched to a gene: 6. This CDR3 is 14 amino acids long. In germline, CDR1 is MGHRA, CDR2 YSYEKL. The CDR3 reads CASSQGQGARGYTF. Here the CDR3 DNA reads TGCGCCAGCAGCCAAGGGCAGGGGGCTCGGGGCTACACCTTC.

This chain uses TRBV7-9 with TRBJ2-5, with a weak D call TRBD2 (5 bases). The germline V gene has CDR1 SEHNR and CDR2 FQNEAQ (reference sequence). The CDR3 has 17 residues. Trimming cost V 3 bases and J 4 bases, with 21 bases left between them. CDR3 DNA: TGTGCCAGCAGCTTCACGGTGTACGTGGAGGACCCAGAGACCCAGTACTTC. Translation: CASSFTVYVEDPETQYF.

The V gene is TRBV27, the J gene TRBJ2-7, with 7 bases identical to TRBD1. The CDR3 is made up of 14 amino acids. The trim removed 6 bases at V and 0 bases at J, leaving 5 bases unmatched. Germline V gives CDR1 MNHEY, CDR2 SMNVEV (reference sequence). In DNA form, the CDR3 reads TGTGCCAGCAGCTCGACAGGGAGCTCCTACGAGCAGTACTTC. Amino acids: CASSSTGSSYEQYF.

A note on this clone: Other DNA sequences within the sample encode an identical CDR3. The chain carries TRBV19 and TRBJ1-5; 9 bases align to TRBD1. V shed 4 bases, J shed 2 bases, and the junction held 3 bases outside the gene matches. The CDR3 totals 15 residues. Germline V gene lookup returns CDR1 LNHDA and CDR2 SQIVND (reference sequence). CDR3 in DNA: TGTGCCAGTAGTACCGGGACAGGGCGCAATCAGCCCCAGCATTTT. Translated: CASSTGTGRNQPQHF.

The chain recombines TRBV10-1 with TRBJ1-1; D ambiguous. V lost 6 bases to trimming and J lost 0 bases, with 8 bases between them. Germline CDR1 is WNHNN and CDR2 is SYGVQD (reference sequence). The CDR3 consists of 13 residues. The CDR3: CASSDYMNTEAFF. DNA of the CDR3: TGCGCCAGCAGCGACTACATGAACACTGAAGCTTTCTTT.

The chain carries TRBV5-7 and TRBJ1-5, with D possibly matching TRBD1 (6 bases). TRBV5-7 is labeled an ORF, and its function is uncertain. Trimming took 2 bases from V and 5 from J, leaving 11 bases between them. CDR3 length equals 14 residues. The CDR3 region has the DNA TGTGCCAGCAGCTTTGGCCAGGGGTATCAGCCCCAGCATTTT. Translated: CASSFGQGYQPQHF.

V usage is TRBV5-4 and J usage is TRBJ1-1; 8 bases are shared with TRBD1. In germline, CDR1 is SGHNT, CDR2 YYREEE (reference sequence). Losses at the gene ends were 7 bases for V and 4 bases for J; bases not matched to a gene: 9. The CDR3 runs 14 residues. In DNA, the CDR3 is TGTGCCAGCCCAGGGGGCTTCTCGGGCACTGAAGCTTTCTTT. Protein: CASPGGFSGTEAFF.

The V and J genes are TRBV4-1 and TRBJ1-5; no definite D call. The CDR3 length is 15 residues. V was pared by 0 bases and J by 12 bases, with 18 bases between. Germline assignment: CDR1 MGHRA and CDR2 YSYEKL. The CDR3 DNA sequence: TGCGCCAGCAGCCAAGATGTAGGGCAGAGACTATTCCAGCATTTT. This codes for CASSQDVGQRLFQHF.

CDR3: CASSRPGQGTNEQYF. As DNA, the CDR3 is TGTGCCAGCAGCCGACCGGGACAGGGTACCAACGAGCAGTACTTC. The chain joins TRBV7-8 to TRBJ2-7, with 9 bases fitting TRBD1. The CDR3 consists of 15 residues. Germline V gene data show CDR1 as SGHVS and CDR2 as FQNEAQ. Germline trimming cut 5 bases from V and 5 bases from J; bases unmatched to any gene: 10.

The chain recombines TRBV4-2 with TRBJ2-3; TRBD2 matches at 9 bases. There are 14 residues in the CDR3. Per the germline V gene, CDR1 is LGHNA and CDR2 is YNFKEQ. V gave up 3 bases and J gave up 4 bases; unmatched junction bases: 2. DNA for the CDR3: TGTGCCAGCAGCCAGACTAGCGGCGCAGATACGCAGTATTTT. Translating it yields CASSQTSGADTQYF.

J is TRBJ2-5 and V is TRBV5-1, with TRBD2 identical over 8 bases. The CDR3 totals 15 residues. V shed 4 bases and J 2 bases; nucleotides not matched to a gene: 7. Germline CDR1 SGHRS, CDR2 YFSETQ. The chain's CDR3 is CASSPSGGTQETQYF. CDR3 nucleotide sequence: TGCGCCAGCAGCCCAAGCGGGGGAACGCAAGAGACCCAGTACTTC. The full variable domain, its missing parts supplied by reference TRBV5-1 and TRBJ2-5, is KAGVTQTPRYLIKTRGQQVTLSCSPISGHRSVSWYQQTPGQGLQFLFEYFSETQRNKGNFPGRFSGRQFSNSRSEMNVSTLELGDSALYLCASSPSGGTQETQYFGPGTRLLVL.

The V and J genes are TRBV27 and TRBJ2-7; 9 nucleotides align to TRBD1. V trimming: 6 bases; J trimming: 5 bases; junction bases outside the gene matches: 14. The CDR3 runs 16 residues. CDR1 and CDR2 (germline): MNHEY, SMNVEV (reference sequence). The CDR3 bases are TGTGCCAGCAGCCTCTACTCCGGGACAGGGATTCACGAGCAGTACTTC. It translates to CASSLYSGTGIHEQYF.

V and J are TRBV5-1 and TRBJ1-4, with D hard to call. Trimming removed 0 bases at V and 8 bases at J, with 8 bases between. The CDR3 runs to 13 residues. Germline values: CDR1 SGHRS, CDR2 YFSETQ. CDR3 sequence (DNA): TGCGCCAGCAGCTTGGAACAACGAGAAAAACTGTTTTTT. Protein sequence: CASSLEQREKLFF. Supplemented by reference TRBV5-1 and TRBJ1-4, the full variable domain reads KAGVTQTPRYLIKTRGQQVTLSCSPISGHRSVSWYQQTPGQGLQFLFEYFSETQRNKGNFPGRFSGRQFSNSRSEMNVSTLELGDSALYLCASSLEQREKLFFGSGTQLSVL.

This CDR3 reads CASSRRQGSIDEKLFF. The CDR3 bases are TGTGCCAGCAGCCGCCGACAGGGTAGCATCGATGAAAAACTGTTTTTT. The chain employs TRBV13 and TRBJ1-4, with 7 bases aligning to TRBD1. CDR1 PRHDT and CDR2 FYEKMQ come from the germline V gene (reference sequence). J lost 6 bases, V lost 5 bases, and 12 bases had no gene match. The CDR3 is 16 amino acids.

The chain uses TRBV19 and TRBJ2-1, with 10 bases identical to TRBD2. CDR1 is LNHDA, CDR2 SQIVND, per germline (reference sequence). The CDR3 runs to 16 residues. V was clipped by 8 bases and J by 9 bases; unmatched bases: 16. CDR3 sequence reads: CASSGGASGSPGEQFF. The CDR3 coding sequence is TGTGCCAGTTCCGGGGGGGCTAGCGGGAGTCCGGGTGAGCAGTTCTTC.

The chain couples TRBV24-1 to TRBJ2-2, with 7 bases matching TRBD2. Germline CDR1 reads KGHDR; CDR2 reads SFDVKD. This CDR3 is built from 16 residues. Trimming removed 3 bases from V and 2 bases from J; junction bases left unmatched: 5. The CDR3 region is CATSDPKRGNTGELFF. Written as DNA, the CDR3 is TGTGCCACCAGTGATCCCAAGCGGGGCAACACCGGGGAGCTGTTTTTT.

The chain combines TRBV7-8 with TRBJ1-2; 7 bases match TRBD1. Germline assignment: CDR1 SGHVS and CDR2 FQNEAQ. This CDR3 comprises 15 residues. V trimming: 4 bases; J trimming: 14 bases; junction bases outside the gene matches: 19. CDR3 amino acids: CASSSLRDSGFEGTF. CDR3 nucleotides: TGTGCCAGCAGCTCCCTCCGGGACAGCGGTTTCGAGGGGACCTTC. Looking up the rest from reference TRBV7-8 and TRBJ1-2 gives the full variable domain: GAGVSQSPRYKVAKRGQDVALRCDPISGHVSLFWYQQALGQGPEFLTYFQNEAQLDKSGLPSDRFFAERPEGSVSTLKIQRTQQEDSAVYLCASSSLRDSGFEGTFGSGTRLTVV.

V usage is TRBV5-1 and J usage is TRBJ1-1, with 9 bases lining up with TRBD1. This CDR3 comprises 15 residues. Germline CDR1 reads SGHRS; CDR2 reads YFSETQ. Trimming removed 4 bases from V and 1 base from J; junction bases left unmatched: 5. CDR3 DNA: TGCGCCAGCAGCACCGGACAGGGGCCGAACACTGAAGCTTTCTTT. This translates into CASSTGQGPNTEAFF.

The chain links TRBV28 to TRBJ1-1, with D possibly being TRBD1 (5 bases). This CDR3 is 13 amino acids long. Germline V gene data show CDR1 as MDHEN and CDR2 as SYDVKM. Trimming pared 11 bases from V and 0 bases from J, leaving 13 bases between. The CDR3: CAAKDSLNTEAFF. The CDR3 DNA sequence: TGTGCCGCGAAAGACAGTTTGAACACTGAAGCTTTCTTT.

V gene TRBV9 combines with J gene TRBJ2-1; 8 bases match TRBD2. There are 18 residues in the CDR3. Per the germline V gene, CDR1 is SGDLS and CDR2 is YYNGEE. J was trimmed by 0 bases and V by 4 bases; bases with no gene match: 12. The CDR3 spells CASSPRGREAPSYNEQFF. In nucleotides, the CDR3 is TGTGCCAGCAGCCCCCGCGGGCGGGAGGCCCCCTCCTACAATGAGCAGTTCTTC.

V is TRBV9 and J is TRBJ2-1; no reliable D call. The V end was cut by 1 base, the J end by 0 bases, with 8 bases between. This CDR3 has 15 amino acids. Germline CDR1 reads SGDLS; CDR2 reads YYNGEE. The CDR3 DNA reads as TGTGCCAGCAGCGTAATCTACAGCTCCTACAATGAGCAGTTCTTC. Protein product: CASSVIYSSYNEQFF.

The V gene is TRBV3-1 (or the pseudogene TRBV3-2), the J gene TRBJ1-1, with 8 positions matching TRBD1. The CDR3 is 17 residues long. Germline CDR1 reads LGHDT; CDR2 reads YNNKEL (reference sequence). Losses at the gene ends were 4 bases for V and 2 bases for J; bases not matched to a gene: 12. As DNA, the CDR3 is TGTGCCAGCAGCCTTAGACAGGGGCGGACGACCAACACTGAAGCTTTCTTT. Residues: CASSLRQGRTTNTEAFF.